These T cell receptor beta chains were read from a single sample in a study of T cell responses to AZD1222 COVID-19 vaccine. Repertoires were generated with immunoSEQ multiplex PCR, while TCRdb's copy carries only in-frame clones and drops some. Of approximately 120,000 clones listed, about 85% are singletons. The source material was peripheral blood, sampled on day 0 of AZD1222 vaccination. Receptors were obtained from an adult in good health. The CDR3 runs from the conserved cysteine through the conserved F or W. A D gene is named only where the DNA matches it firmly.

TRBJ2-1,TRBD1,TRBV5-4,CASSYYPGQTYNEQFF,TGTGCCAGCAGCTACTATCCGGGACAGACCTACAATGAGCAGTTCTTC
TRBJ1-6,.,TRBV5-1,CASSLEGQGSPLHF,TGCGCCAGCAGCTTGGAAGGGCAGGGATCACCCCTCCACTTT
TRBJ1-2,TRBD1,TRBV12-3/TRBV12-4,CASRRDRGQGYTF,TGTGCCAGCAGACGGGACAGGGGGCAGGGCTACACCTTC
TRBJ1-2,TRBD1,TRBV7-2,CASSDRGWSYGYTF,TGTGCCAGCAGCGACAGGGGTTGGAGCTATGGCTACACCTTC
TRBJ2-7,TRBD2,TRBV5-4,CASSLAGGGIYEQYF,TGTGCCAGCAGCTTGGCGGGCGGGGGGATCTACGAGCAGTACTTC
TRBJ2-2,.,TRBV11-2,CASSLEGPGELFF,TGTGCCAGCAGCTTAGAGGGGCCCGGGGAGCTGTTTTTT
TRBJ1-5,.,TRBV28,CASLEGSNQPQHF,TGTGCCAGCTTAGAGGGTAGCAATCAGCCCCAGCATTTT
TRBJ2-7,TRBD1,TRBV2,CASSTVGQGGGEQYF,TGTGCCAGCAGTACGGTTGGACAGGGTGGAGGTGAGCAGTACTTC
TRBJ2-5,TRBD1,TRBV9,CASSVDTGGQETQYF,TGTGCCAGCAGCGTAGACACAGGGGGCCAAGAGACCCAGTACTTC
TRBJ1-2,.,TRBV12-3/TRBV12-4,CASSLALTVGYTF,TGTGCCAGCAGTTTAGCCTTGACAGTCGGCTACACCTTC
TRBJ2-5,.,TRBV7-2,CASSSVETQYF,TGTGCCAGCAGCTCCGTTGAGACCCAGTACTTC
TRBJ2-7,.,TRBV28,CASSLRYEQYF,TGTGCCAGCAGTTTGCGGTACGAGCAGTACTTC
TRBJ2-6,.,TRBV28,CASSLRGTSGANVLTF,TGTGCCAGCAGTTTACGGGGTACCTCTGGGGCCAACGTCCTGACTTTC
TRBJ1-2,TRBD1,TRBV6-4,CASSDRARQGVDGYTF,TGTGCCAGCAGTGACAGGGCCAGACAGGGGGTAGATGGCTACACCTTC
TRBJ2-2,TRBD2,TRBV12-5,CASGLGSGTGELFF,TGTGCTAGTGGTTTGGGTAGCGGGACCGGGGAGCTGTTTTTT
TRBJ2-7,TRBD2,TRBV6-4,CASRARREYYYEQYF,TGTGCCAGCAGGGCCCGGCGGGAGTACTACTACGAGCAGTACTTC